The 10 T cell receptor beta chains below were found in one sample sequenced in a study of T cells in Graves' hyperthyroidism and ophthalmopathy. TCR beta CDR3 regions were amplified from RNA transcripts. Carried out on the TCR CDR3, a first-round RT-PCR used the HTBI primer set. TCRdb reanalysed the multiplex PCR reads using MiXCR and keeps one entry per CDR3 protein. The sample consists of fewer than 650,000 distinct CDR3 sequences, 13% to 15% of them appearing once. The sequenced sample consisted of blood. These receptors came from a woman younger than 35 with Graves' ophthalmopathy.

This clonotype was counted ten times or more. V and J are TRBV7-2 and TRBJ2-6; D possibly corresponds to TRBD2 (5 bases). The CDR3 extends over 16 amino acids. Germline V gives CDR1 SGHTA, CDR2 FQGNSA. The germline V and J ends were trimmed by 4 bases and 4 bases, with 14 bases remaining between them. In DNA, the CDR3 is TGTGCCAGCAGCTCAACGGGAAGGGTCGGGGCCAACGTCCTGACTTTC. This sequence encodes CASSSTGRVGANVLTF.

This clonotype has only a few counts. The rearrangement uses TRBV4-1 and TRBJ2-7, with 13 nucleotides matching TRBD2. Germline CDR1 and CDR2: MGHRA and YSYEKL. Trimming cost V 3 bases and J 4 bases; bases outside gene matches: 6. This CDR3 is 16 amino acids long. The CDR3 coding sequence is TGCGCCAGCAGCCACGGCCGGACTAGCGGGAGATACGAGCAGTACTTC. Its protein is CASSHGRTSGRYEQYF.

V gene TRBV20-1 combines with J gene TRBJ2-2, with TRBD2 matching over 8 bases. In germline, CDR1 is DFQATT, CDR2 SNEGSKA (reference sequence). Losses at the gene ends were 4 bases for V and 1 base for J; bases not matched to a gene: 8. The CDR3 has 16 residues. As DNA, the CDR3 is TGCAGTGCTAAGAGAGCGGGAGAGCTGAACACCGGGGAGCTGTTTTTT. It codes for CSAKRAGELNTGELFF.

This clonotype was counted at least ten times. This chain joins TRBV15 and TRBJ2-7, with 9 nucleotides matching TRBD1. CDR3 length: 17 residues. In germline, CDR1 is LNHNV, CDR2 YYDKDF (reference sequence). Germline trimming cut 3 bases from V and 3 bases from J; bases unmatched to any gene: 12. CDR3: CATSRSTFRDRDYEQYF. CDR3 coding DNA: TGTGCCACCAGCAGGTCTACGTTCAGGGACAGGGACTACGAGCAGTACTTC.

The chain uses TRBV27 and TRBJ2-3, with 11 nucleotides matching TRBD2. This CDR3 contains 15 residues. V shed 5 bases and J 11 bases; nucleotides not matched to a gene: 12. Looked up from germline, CDR1 is MNHEY and CDR2 is SMNVEV (reference sequence). For the CDR3, the DNA is TGTGCCAGCAGTCTCCCGGGACTAGCGGCCAGCGGGCAGTATTTT. It translates to CASSLPGLAASGQYF.

This clonotype was detected many times. The chain has TRBV3-1 and TRBJ2-1, with TRBD2 matching 7 bases. The germline gives CDR1 LGHDT, CDR2 YNNKEL (reference sequence). This CDR3 is built from 13 residues. V shed 4 bases, J shed 7 bases, and the junction held 4 bases outside the gene matches. CDR3 nucleotides: TGTGCCAGCAGCCTAGCGGGCACGAATGAGCAGTTCTTC. It specifies CASSLAGTNEQFF.

The CDR3 DNA reads TGCAGTCCTACTAGCGGGGGCACAGATACGCAGTATTTT. Protein sequence: CSPTSGGTDTQYF. The chain couples TRBV20-1 to TRBJ2-3; 10 nucleotides line up with TRBD2. CDR1 and CDR2 from the germline V gene are DFQATT and SNEGSKA (reference sequence). The CDR3 consists of 13 residues. Trimming took 8 bases from V and 1 from J; bases not matched to a gene: 3.

The sample holds many counts of this clonotype. This sequence joins TRBV7-9 and TRBJ2-7, with 11 nucleotides matching TRBD1. Germline CDR1 and CDR2: SEHNR and FQNEAQ (reference sequence). The CDR3 spans 17 residues. V shed 5 bases and J 7 bases; nucleotides not matched to a gene: 16. The CDR3 here is CASSRWGTGTGGEEQYF. DNA for the CDR3: TGTGCCAGCAGCCGTTGGGGGACCGGGACAGGGGGAGAGGAGCAGTACTTC.

Only a few counts were recorded for this clonotype. The CDR3 coding sequence is TGTGCCAGCAGTGAAGCGGGGGGGCATAGCTCCTACGAGCAGTACTTC. Translated: CASSEAGGHSSYEQYF. The rearrangement joins TRBV6-1 to TRBJ2-7; D is possibly TRBD2 (7 bases). CDR1 MNHNS and CDR2 SASEGT come from the germline V gene. Trimming took 0 bases from V and 0 from J, leaving 12 bases between them. The CDR3 is made up of 16 amino acids.

This clonotype was observed many times. The rearrangement joins TRBV20-1 to TRBJ2-3; TRBD2 is a possible D gene (6 bases). This CDR3 has 12 residues. Germline V gene sequence: CDR1 DFQATT, CDR2 SNEGSKA (reference sequence). The V gene lost 3 bases and the J gene lost 4 bases, with 8 bases spanning the gap. Written as DNA, the CDR3 is TGCAGTGCTAGCCGGGAGTCAGATACGCAGTATTTT. Its protein product is CSASRESDTQYF.